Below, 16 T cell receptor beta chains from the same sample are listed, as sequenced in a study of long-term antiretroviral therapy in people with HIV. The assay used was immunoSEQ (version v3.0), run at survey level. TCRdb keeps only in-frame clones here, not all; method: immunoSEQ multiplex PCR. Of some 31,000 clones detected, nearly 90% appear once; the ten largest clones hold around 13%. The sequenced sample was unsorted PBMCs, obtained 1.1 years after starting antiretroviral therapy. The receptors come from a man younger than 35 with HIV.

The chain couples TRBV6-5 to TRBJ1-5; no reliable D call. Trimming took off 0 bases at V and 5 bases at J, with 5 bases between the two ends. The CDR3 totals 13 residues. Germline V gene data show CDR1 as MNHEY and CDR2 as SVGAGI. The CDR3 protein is CASSYSWDQPQHF. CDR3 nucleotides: TGTGCCAGCAGTTACTCGTGGGATCAGCCCCAGCATTTT.

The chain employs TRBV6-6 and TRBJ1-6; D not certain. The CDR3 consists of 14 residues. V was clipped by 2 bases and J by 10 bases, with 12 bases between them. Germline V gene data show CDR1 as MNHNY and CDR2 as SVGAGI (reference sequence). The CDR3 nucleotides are TGTGCCAGCAGTTACGGGCAGGCCGCCTCACCCCTCCACTTT. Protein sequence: CASSYGQAASPLHF.

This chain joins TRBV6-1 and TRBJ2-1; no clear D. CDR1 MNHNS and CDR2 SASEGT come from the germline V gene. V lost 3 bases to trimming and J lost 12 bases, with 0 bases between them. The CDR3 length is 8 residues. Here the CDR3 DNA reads TGTGCCAGCAGTGAGCAGTTCTTC. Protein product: CASSEQFF.

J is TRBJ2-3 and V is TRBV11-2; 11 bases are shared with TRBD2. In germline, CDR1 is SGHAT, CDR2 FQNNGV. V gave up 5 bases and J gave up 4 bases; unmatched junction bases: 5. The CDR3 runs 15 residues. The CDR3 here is CASSTLAGGPDTQYF. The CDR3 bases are TGTGCCAGCAGCACATTAGCGGGAGGGCCAGATACGCAGTATTTT. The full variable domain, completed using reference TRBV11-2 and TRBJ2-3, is EAGVAQSPRYKIIEKRQSVAFWCNPISGHATLYWYQQILGQGPKLLIQFQNNGVVDDSQLPKDRFSAERLKGVDSTLKIQPAKLEDSAVYLCASSTLAGGPDTQYFGPGTRLTVL.

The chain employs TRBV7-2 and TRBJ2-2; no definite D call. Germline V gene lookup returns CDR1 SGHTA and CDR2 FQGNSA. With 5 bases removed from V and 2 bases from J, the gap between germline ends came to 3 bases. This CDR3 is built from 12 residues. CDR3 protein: CASSRNTGELFF. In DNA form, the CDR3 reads TGTGCCAGCAGCAGAAACACCGGGGAGCTGTTTTTT.

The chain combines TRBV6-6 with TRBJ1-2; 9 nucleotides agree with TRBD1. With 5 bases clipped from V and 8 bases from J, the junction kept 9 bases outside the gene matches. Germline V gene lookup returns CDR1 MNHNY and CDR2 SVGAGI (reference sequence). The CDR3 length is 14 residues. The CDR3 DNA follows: TGTGCCAGCAGTGCCGCCGGGACAGGGAACGGCTACACCTTC. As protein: CASSAAGTGNGYTF.

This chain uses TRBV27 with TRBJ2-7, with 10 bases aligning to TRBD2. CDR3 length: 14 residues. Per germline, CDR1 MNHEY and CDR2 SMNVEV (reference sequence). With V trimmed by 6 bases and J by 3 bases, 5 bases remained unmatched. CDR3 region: CASRPGLAFYEQYF. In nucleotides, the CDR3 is TGTGCCAGCAGGCCGGGACTAGCGTTCTACGAGCAGTACTTC.

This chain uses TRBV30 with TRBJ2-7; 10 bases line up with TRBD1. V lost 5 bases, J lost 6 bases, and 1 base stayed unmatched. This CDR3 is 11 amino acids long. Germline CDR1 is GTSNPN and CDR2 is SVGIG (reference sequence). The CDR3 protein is CAWGQGGEQYF. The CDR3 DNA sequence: TGTGCCTGGGGACAGGGGGGCGAGCAGTACTTC.

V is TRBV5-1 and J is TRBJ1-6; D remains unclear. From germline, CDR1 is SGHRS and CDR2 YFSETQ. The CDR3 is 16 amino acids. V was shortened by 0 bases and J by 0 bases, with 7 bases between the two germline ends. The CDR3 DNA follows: TGCGCCAGCAGCTTGGCCGGAGTCTCCTATAATTCACCCCTCCACTTT. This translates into CASSLAGVSYNSPLHF.

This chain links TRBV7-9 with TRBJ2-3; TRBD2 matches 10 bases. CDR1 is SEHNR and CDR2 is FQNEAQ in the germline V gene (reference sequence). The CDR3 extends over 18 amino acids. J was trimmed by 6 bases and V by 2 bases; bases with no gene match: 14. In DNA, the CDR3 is TGTGCCAGCAGCTTACAAGGGGGCAGTAGCGGGAGGACCGATACGCAGTATTTT. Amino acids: CASSLQGGSSGRTDTQYF.

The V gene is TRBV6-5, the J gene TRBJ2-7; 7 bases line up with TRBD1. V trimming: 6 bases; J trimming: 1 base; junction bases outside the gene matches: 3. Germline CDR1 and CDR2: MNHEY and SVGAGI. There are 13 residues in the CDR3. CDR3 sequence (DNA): TGTGCCAGCAGCAAGACAGGGTCCTACGAGCAGTACTTC. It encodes CASSKTGSYEQYF.

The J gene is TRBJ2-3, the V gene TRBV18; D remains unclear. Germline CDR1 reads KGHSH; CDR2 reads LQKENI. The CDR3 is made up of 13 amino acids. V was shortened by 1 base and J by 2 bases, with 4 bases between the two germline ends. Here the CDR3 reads CASSPQVTDTQYF. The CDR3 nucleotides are TGTGCCAGCTCACCACAGGTCACAGATACGCAGTATTTT.

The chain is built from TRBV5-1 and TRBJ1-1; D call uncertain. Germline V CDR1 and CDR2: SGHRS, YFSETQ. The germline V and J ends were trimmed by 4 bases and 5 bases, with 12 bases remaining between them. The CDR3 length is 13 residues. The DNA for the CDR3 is TGCGCCAGCAGCCAAACAGAATTGACTGAAGCTTTCTTT. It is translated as CASSQTELTEAFF.

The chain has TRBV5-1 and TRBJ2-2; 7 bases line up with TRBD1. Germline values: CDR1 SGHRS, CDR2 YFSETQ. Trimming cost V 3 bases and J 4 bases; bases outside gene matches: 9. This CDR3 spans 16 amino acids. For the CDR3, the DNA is TGCGCCAGCAGCTGGGCAGACAGGGCGAGCACCGGGGAGCTGTTTTTT. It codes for CASSWADRASTGELFF.

The CDR3 DNA sequence: TGTGCCAGCCGTTCGGCCTCCTACAATGAGCAGTTCTTC. It codes for CASRSASYNEQFF. This sequence joins TRBV6-5 and TRBJ2-1; no clear D. Germline values: CDR1 MNHEY, CDR2 SVGAGI. The CDR3 extends over 13 amino acids. Trimming cost V 8 bases and J 0 bases, with 8 bases left between them.

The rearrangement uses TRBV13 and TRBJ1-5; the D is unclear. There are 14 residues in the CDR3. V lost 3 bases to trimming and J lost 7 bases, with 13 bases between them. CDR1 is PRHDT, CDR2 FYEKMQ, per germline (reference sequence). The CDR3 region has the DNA TGTGCCAGCAGCTTCGGGCGGAATGTACAGCCCCAGCATTTT. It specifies CASSFGRNVQPQHF.